This T cell receptor beta chain appears in the sequencing data of a study of T cell responses to AZD1222 COVID-19 vaccine. Overall study findings and caveats: Breadth and depth of Spike-specific TCRs rose after two AZD1222 doses.

As concerns this clone: What it binds is not known.

The V end was cut by 5 bases, the J end by 0 bases, with 10 bases between. This CDR3 spans 14 amino acids. Germline V gene data show CDR1 as SGHTA and CDR2 as FQGNSA. TCRdb keeps only in-frame clones here, not all; method: immunoSEQ multiplex PCR. The table records about 120,000 clones, about 90% of them present only once. This clonotype was sampled from an adult in good health. The V gene is TRBV7-2, the J gene TRBJ1-2; D may be TRBD1 (5 bases). This specimen was peripheral blood, taken on day 0 of AZD1222 vaccination. The CDR3 bases are TGTGCCAGCAGCCCGGACATAACTAACTATGGCTACACCTTC. Encoded protein: CASSPDITNYGYTF.